This is a list of T cell receptor beta chains from one sample in a study of shared clonotypes between healthy human individuals. The data were produced by immunoSEQ multiplex PCR, yet TCRdb's version contains in-frame clones alone and is incomplete. The sample has under 2,000,000 clones; about 95% are singletons. Input material: naive CD8+ T cells sorted from blood. The receptors come from a man younger than 35 in good health. The CDR3 runs from the conserved cysteine through the conserved F or W. The D gene is left open where the match is weak. Size values are once, few and many counts, or a class for expanded clones, and some rows have none.

v_call: TRBV11-2
clone_size: NA
d_call: NA
j_call: TRBJ2-5
cdr3_nt: TGTGCCAGCAGCTTCGGAGACGGGACCCAAGAGACCCAGTACTTC
cdr3_aa: CASSFGDGTQETQYF

v_call: TRBV27
clone_size: NA
d_call: NA
j_call: TRBJ2-1
cdr3_nt: TGTGCCAGCAGTTTAGGGGGATCCTACAATGAGCAGTTCTTC
cdr3_aa: CASSLGGSYNEQFF

v_call: TRBV27
clone_size: NA
d_call: TRBD1
j_call: TRBJ1-5
cdr3_nt: TGTGCCAGCAGCCCCTCACAGGGGCACAGCAATCAGCCCCAGCATTTT
cdr3_aa: CASSPSQGHSNQPQHF

v_call: TRBV9
clone_size: NA
d_call: NA
j_call: TRBJ1-3
cdr3_nt: TGTGCCAGCAGCGTAGGGACGAGCTCTGGAAACACCATATATTTT
cdr3_aa: CASSVGTSSGNTIYF

v_call: TRBV7-9
clone_size: NA
d_call: NA
j_call: TRBJ2-7
cdr3_nt: TGTGCCAGCAGCTTAGCCGAGGGATCCTTCTACGAGCAGTACTTC
cdr3_aa: CASSLAEGSFYEQYF

v_call: TRBV6-1
clone_size: NA
d_call: NA
j_call: TRBJ2-7
cdr3_nt: TGTGCCAGCAGTGAAGCGGGCAGAGGCGAGCAGTACTTC
cdr3_aa: CASSEAGRGEQYF

v_call: TRBV7-2
clone_size: NA
d_call: NA
j_call: TRBJ1-2
cdr3_nt: TGTGCCAGCAGCCCCTCTCTGTGGGTGGGCTATGGCTACACCTTC
cdr3_aa: CASSPSLWVGYGYTF

v_call: TRBV6-4
clone_size: NA
d_call: NA
j_call: TRBJ2-7
cdr3_nt: TGTGCCAGCAGTGAAATGGGGGGGGCCGACGAGCAGTACTTC
cdr3_aa: CASSEMGGADEQYF

v_call: TRBV27
clone_size: NA
d_call: NA
j_call: TRBJ1-6
cdr3_nt: TGTGCCAGCAGTTTAAGGCAGGCGGCCGGGAATTCACCCCTCCACTTT
cdr3_aa: CASSLRQAAGNSPLHF

v_call: TRBV7-9
clone_size: NA
d_call: TRBD1
j_call: TRBJ1-2
cdr3_nt: TGTGCCAGCAGCTTAGGCAGGACAGGGACCCTTCTAGGCTACACCTTC
cdr3_aa: CASSLGRTGTLLGYTF

v_call: TRBV4-1
clone_size: NA
d_call: NA
j_call: TRBJ2-7
cdr3_nt: TGCGCCAGCAGCCAATGGGTAGGGGACGAGCAGTACTTC
cdr3_aa: CASSQWVGDEQYF

v_call: TRBV13
clone_size: NA
d_call: TRBD2
j_call: TRBJ2-3
cdr3_nt: TGTGCCAGCACTGGCGGGGGGGCCACAGATACGCAGTATTTT
cdr3_aa: CASTGGGATDTQYF

v_call: TRBV7-6
clone_size: NA
d_call: NA
j_call: TRBJ2-1
cdr3_nt: TGTGCCAGCACCCGAACAGGGAGCTCCTACAATGAGCAGTTCTTC
cdr3_aa: CASTRTGSSYNEQFF

v_call: TRBV30
clone_size: few
d_call: TRBD1
j_call: TRBJ2-7
cdr3_nt: TGTGCCTGTTCCCGGGACAGCTCCTACGAGCAGTACTTC
cdr3_aa: CACSRDSSYEQYF

v_call: TRBV14
clone_size: NA
d_call: NA
j_call: TRBJ1-2
cdr3_nt: TGTGCCAGCAGCCCCGGGACCGCGTATGGCTACACCTTC
cdr3_aa: CASSPGTAYGYTF

v_call: TRBV5-1
clone_size: NA
d_call: NA
j_call: TRBJ2-3
cdr3_nt: TGCGCCAGCACCCCCTTCGACAGCACAGATACGCAGTATTTT
cdr3_aa: CASTPFDSTDTQYF

v_call: TRBV30
clone_size: NA
d_call: TRBD1
j_call: TRBJ1-1
cdr3_nt: TGTGCCTGGAGTGGGGACAGGGTTTCATACACTGAAGCTTTCTTT
cdr3_aa: CAWSGDRVSYTEAFF

v_call: TRBV7-9
clone_size: NA
d_call: TRBD1
j_call: TRBJ1-3
cdr3_nt: TGTGCCAGCAGCCCGGACAGGGAGGGAACGGGAAACACCATATATTTT
cdr3_aa: CASSPDREGTGNTIYF

v_call: TRBV7-2
clone_size: NA
d_call: NA
j_call: TRBJ2-7
cdr3_nt: TGTGCCAGCAGCACGAAGACATGGCTCTACGAGCAGTACTTC
cdr3_aa: CASSTKTWLYEQYF

v_call: TRBV6-6
clone_size: NA
d_call: NA
j_call: TRBJ2-7
cdr3_nt: TGTGCCAGCAGCTCGGACAGTTACGAGCAGTACTTC
cdr3_aa: CASSSDSYEQYF

v_call: TRBV5-6
clone_size: NA
d_call: NA
j_call: TRBJ2-7
cdr3_nt: TGTGCCAGCAGCTCCGACTCCTACGAGCAGTACTTC
cdr3_aa: CASSSDSYEQYF

v_call: TRBV30
clone_size: few
d_call: TRBD1
j_call: TRBJ1-4
cdr3_nt: TGTGCCTGGAGTGAACCGGGACAGGGGGATGAAAAACTGTTTTTT
cdr3_aa: CAWSEPGQGDEKLFF

v_call: TRBV9
clone_size: NA
d_call: NA
j_call: TRBJ2-2
cdr3_nt: TGTGCCAGCAGCGTATTAGGCAGCAACACCGGGGAGCTGTTTTTT
cdr3_aa: CASSVLGSNTGELFF

v_call: TRBV27
clone_size: NA
d_call: NA
j_call: TRBJ1-5
cdr3_nt: TGTGCCAGCAGTTTTAGCCCGGCTCAGCCCCAGCATTTT
cdr3_aa: CASSFSPAQPQHF

v_call: TRBV4-1
clone_size: NA
d_call: NA
j_call: TRBJ2-1
cdr3_nt: TGCGCCAGCAGCCAAGGACTTGAGGTTGAGCAGTTCTTC
cdr3_aa: CASSQGLEVEQFF

v_call: TRBV7-2
clone_size: NA
d_call: NA
j_call: TRBJ2-7
cdr3_nt: TGTGCCAGCAGCTTAGCGCTGGAGGGAGTAGGTTACGGGCAGTACTTC
cdr3_aa: CASSLALEGVGYGQYF

v_call: TRBV13
clone_size: NA
d_call: TRBD1
j_call: TRBJ2-3
cdr3_nt: TGTGCCAGCAGCTTTAGTGGGACAGGGATGAATACGCAGTATTTT
cdr3_aa: CASSFSGTGMNTQYF

v_call: TRBV5-6
clone_size: NA
d_call: TRBD2
j_call: TRBJ2-3
cdr3_nt: TGTGCCAGCAGCTTGATAGCGGGGGGGCTGGATACGCAGTATTTT
cdr3_aa: CASSLIAGGLDTQYF

v_call: TRBV9
clone_size: NA
d_call: TRBD2
j_call: TRBJ2-2
cdr3_nt: TGTGCCAGCAGCGTAGCGGCGGGGGGGTGGGAGCTGTTTTTT
cdr3_aa: CASSVAAGGWELFF

v_call: TRBV5-6
clone_size: NA
d_call: NA
j_call: TRBJ1-1
cdr3_nt: TGTGCCAGCAGCTTTGGGACGAACACTGAAGCTTTCTTT
cdr3_aa: CASSFGTNTEAFF

v_call: TRBV4-3
clone_size: NA
d_call: NA
j_call: TRBJ2-1
cdr3_nt: TGCGCCAGCAGCCAAGATACGACGGGGGAGCAGTTCTTC
cdr3_aa: CASSQDTTGEQFF

v_call: TRBV6-5
clone_size: NA
d_call: TRBD1
j_call: TRBJ2-7
cdr3_nt: TGTGCCAGCAGGGACAGGGGGCCTTACGAGCAGTACTTC
cdr3_aa: CASRDRGPYEQYF

v_call: TRBV5-1
clone_size: once
d_call: NA
j_call: TRBJ2-4
cdr3_nt: TGCGCCAGCAGCCCCGGGGAAGGGGGGGCTTTTTGGGACATTCAGTACTTC
cdr3_aa: CASSPGEGGAFWDIQYF

v_call: TRBV30
clone_size: NA
d_call: NA
j_call: TRBJ1-2
cdr3_nt: TGTGCCTGGAATGAGTATGGCTACACCTTC
cdr3_aa: CAWNEYGYTF

v_call: TRBV6-1
clone_size: NA
d_call: NA
j_call: TRBJ2-3
cdr3_nt: TGTGCCAGCAGTGAAGCGCCGGGGGCCACAGATACGCAGTATTTT
cdr3_aa: CASSEAPGATDTQYF

v_call: TRBV10-2
clone_size: NA
d_call: NA
j_call: TRBJ2-7
cdr3_nt: TGCGCCAGCAGTGAGTCGCCAGGTACCTACGAGCAGTACTTC
cdr3_aa: CASSESPGTYEQYF

v_call: TRBV4-3
clone_size: NA
d_call: NA
j_call: TRBJ1-1
cdr3_nt: TGCGCCAGCAGCCAAGGTGTCTACGGGAACACTGAAGCTTTCTTT
cdr3_aa: CASSQGVYGNTEAFF

v_call: TRBV27
clone_size: NA
d_call: NA
j_call: TRBJ1-2
cdr3_nt: TGTGCCAGCAGTCTGTCCAGGGGCTATGGCTACACCTTC
cdr3_aa: CASSLSRGYGYTF

v_call: TRBV4-3
clone_size: NA
d_call: NA
j_call: TRBJ2-1
cdr3_nt: TGCGCCAGCAGCCCGCGGACGGCTGCTCCCTACAATGAGCAGTTCTTC
cdr3_aa: CASSPRTAAPYNEQFF

v_call: TRBV7-9
clone_size: NA
d_call: NA
j_call: TRBJ2-3
cdr3_nt: TGTGCCAGCAGCTCTAGACTAGTGAGAACAGATACGCAGTATTTT
cdr3_aa: CASSSRLVRTDTQYF

v_call: TRBV27
clone_size: NA
d_call: NA
j_call: TRBJ1-2
cdr3_nt: TGTGCCAGCAGTTTAGTGTCTCCCTTGGGGGACTATGGCTACACCTTC
cdr3_aa: CASSLVSPLGDYGYTF

v_call: TRBV2
clone_size: NA
d_call: NA
j_call: TRBJ1-3
cdr3_nt: TGTGCCAGCAGTGTTACGTCGCTCTCTGGAAACACCATATATTTT
cdr3_aa: CASSVTSLSGNTIYF

v_call: TRBV4-3
clone_size: NA
d_call: NA
j_call: TRBJ2-7
cdr3_nt: TGCGCCAGCAGCCAAGCCAGACAGCTCTCCTACGAGCAGTACTTC
cdr3_aa: CASSQARQLSYEQYF

v_call: TRBV9
clone_size: NA
d_call: TRBD2
j_call: TRBJ2-2
cdr3_nt: TGTGCCAGCAGCGTAGACGGAGCGGGGGGGCACACCGGGGAGCTGTTTTTT
cdr3_aa: CASSVDGAGGHTGELFF

v_call: TRBV9
clone_size: NA
d_call: NA
j_call: TRBJ1-2
cdr3_nt: TGTGCCAGCAGCGTATCGGACACGTCTAACTATGGCTACACCTTC
cdr3_aa: CASSVSDTSNYGYTF

v_call: TRBV28
clone_size: once
d_call: NA
j_call: TRBJ2-1
cdr3_nt: TGTGCCAGCAGTTCGGTGGCGGGGACCCATTGGGATGAGCAGTTCTTC
cdr3_aa: CASSSVAGTHWDEQFF

v_call: TRBV6-1
clone_size: NA
d_call: NA
j_call: TRBJ1-6
cdr3_nt: TGTGCCAGCAGTGAATCGGCGGGCTCCTATAATTCACCCCTCCACTTT
cdr3_aa: CASSESAGSYNSPLHF